These 8 T cell receptor beta chains were sequenced from one sample in a study of cytomegalovirus exposure and HLA in healthy donors. It was with 60 Vbeta and 13 Jbeta primers that the PCR ran. TCRdb keeps only in-frame clones here, not all; method: immunoSEQ multiplex PCR. The top ten hold under 4.5% of the sample, which has approximately 140,000 clones, 80% seen once. Sequenced material: PBMCs. The receptors derive from a woman aged 40 to 50 in good health and CMV-seronegative.

The CDR3 loop is CASRGSRDTGYEQYF. CDR3 coding DNA: TGTGCCAGCAGGGGGTCGAGGGACACCGGTTACGAGCAGTACTTC. This chain uses TRBV28 with TRBJ2-7; tentative D call: TRBD1 (6 bases). The CDR3 runs 15 residues. Germline assignment: CDR1 MDHEN and CDR2 SYDVKM. The V end lost 6 bases, the J end lost 4 bases, and 19 bases lay between the germline ends.

This clone is a singleton in its sample. The CDR3 reads CASSLFREGAAREKLFF. CDR3 nucleotides: TGTGCCAGCAGCTTATTTAGAGAGGGGGCGGCAAGGGAAAAACTGTTTTTT. V is TRBV11-2 and J is TRBJ1-4, with 7 bases matching TRBD1. Germline CDR1 SGHAT, CDR2 FQNNGV. This CDR3 comprises 17 residues. The junction had 14 bases not matched to a gene; V was cut back by 2 bases and J by 8 bases.

The J gene is TRBJ2-1, the V gene TRBV4-1, with TRBD2 matching 11 bases. V dropped 2 bases and J dropped 15; count of bases not matched to a gene: 9. The germline V gene has CDR1 MGHRA and CDR2 YSYEKL. CDR3 length: 14 residues. CDR3 coding DNA: TGCGCCAGCAGCCAACCGGGACTAGCGGTACCCATGTTCTTC. This translates into CASSQPGLAVPMFF.

The V call is TRBV11-2, the J call TRBJ2-5; possible D gene TRBD2, 6 bases. The germline V gene encodes CDR1 SGHAT and CDR2 FQNNGV. The CDR3 contains 14 residues. The V end lost 3 bases, the J end lost 5 bases, and 13 bases lay between the germline ends. Here the CDR3 reads CASSFGRDGETQYF. Written as DNA, the CDR3 is TGTGCCAGCAGCTTTGGGCGGGACGGGGAGACCCAGTACTTC.

In this sample, this clone turned up a few times. This chain links TRBV5-8 with TRBJ2-1, with TRBD2 matching 7 bases. Trimming removed 0 bases from V and 4 bases from J; junction bases left unmatched: 4. This CDR3 contains 15 residues. CDR1 is SGHTS, CDR2 YDEGEE, per germline. CDR3 in amino acids: CASSLGLAVYNEQFF. The CDR3 nucleotides are TGTGCCAGCAGCTTGGGACTAGCAGTGTACAATGAGCAGTTCTTC. Complete variable domain (other parts from reference TRBV5-8 and TRBJ2-1): EAGVTQSPTHLIKTRGQQATLRCSPISGHTSVYWYQQALGLGLQFLLWYDEGEERNRGNFPPRFSGRQFPNYSSELNVNALELEDSALYLCASSLGLAVYNEQFFGPGTRLTVL.

The chain combines TRBV13 with TRBJ2-2; D not certain. CDR1 is PRHDT, CDR2 FYEKMQ, per germline (reference sequence). The CDR3 extends over 14 amino acids. Trimming shortened V by 2 bases and J by 1 base, and 5 bases separated the two germline ends. The CDR3: CASSLSGNTGELFF. As DNA, the CDR3 is TGTGCCAGCAGCTTATCGGGGAACACCGGGGAGCTGTTTTTT.

This clone was counted a few times. The chain has TRBV5-1 and TRBJ2-7; the match to TRBD1 covers 9 bases. CDR1 and CDR2 from the germline V gene are SGHRS and YFSETQ. CDR3 length: 15 residues. The junction had 8 bases not matched to a gene; V was cut back by 2 bases and J by 5 bases. This CDR3 reads CASSFQQGARDEQYF. The CDR3, as DNA: TGCGCCAGCAGCTTTCAACAGGGGGCGAGGGACGAGCAGTACTTC.

The chain links TRBV7-2 to TRBJ2-3, with TRBD1 matching over 7 bases. Germline V gene data show CDR1 as SGHTA and CDR2 as FQGNSA. The CDR3 contains 15 residues. V was pared by 4 bases and J by 6 bases, with 10 bases of the junction left unmatched. CDR3 sequence: CASSSLGQPLDTQYF. Here the CDR3 DNA reads TGTGCCAGCAGCTCGTTGGGACAGCCGCTGGATACGCAGTATTTT.